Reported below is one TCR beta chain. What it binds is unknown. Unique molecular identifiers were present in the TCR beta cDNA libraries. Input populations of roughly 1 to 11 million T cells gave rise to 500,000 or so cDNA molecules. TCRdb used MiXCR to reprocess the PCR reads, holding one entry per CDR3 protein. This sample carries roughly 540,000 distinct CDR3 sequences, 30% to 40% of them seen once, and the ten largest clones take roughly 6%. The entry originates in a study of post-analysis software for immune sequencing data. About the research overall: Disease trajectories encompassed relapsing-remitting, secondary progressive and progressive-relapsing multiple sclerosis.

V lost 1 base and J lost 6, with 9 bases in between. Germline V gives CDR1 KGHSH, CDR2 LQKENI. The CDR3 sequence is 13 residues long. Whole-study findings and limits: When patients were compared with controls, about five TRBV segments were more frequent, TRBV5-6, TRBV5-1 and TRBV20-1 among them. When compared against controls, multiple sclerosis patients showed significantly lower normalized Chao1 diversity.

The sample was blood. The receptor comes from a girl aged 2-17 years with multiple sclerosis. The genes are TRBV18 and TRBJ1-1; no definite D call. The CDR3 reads CASSPRVGPEAFF. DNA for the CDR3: TGTGCCAGCTCACCACGGGTGGGCCCTGAAGCTTTCTTT. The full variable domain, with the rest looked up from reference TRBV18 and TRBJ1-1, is NAGVMQNPRHLVRRRGQEARLRCSPMKGHSHVYWYRQLPEEGLKFMVYLQKENIIDESGMPKERFSAEFPKEGPSILRIQQVVRGDSAAYFCASSPRVGPEAFFGQGTRLTVV.